The 27 T cell receptor beta chains below all came from one sample that was sequenced in a study of cytomegalovirus exposure and HLA in healthy donors. Use of 60 Vbeta and 13 Jbeta primers characterized the PCR. The protocol was immunoSEQ multiplex PCR, while the TCRdb copy is restricted to in-frame clones and leaves out a portion. The sample lists about 110,000 clones; 74% were seen once. Sample: PBMCs. These receptors all come from a middle-aged man in good health and CMV-seropositive.

The chain is built from TRBV6-1 and TRBJ2-7; D is perhaps TRBD2 (5 bases). V gave up 10 bases and J gave up 6 bases, with 22 bases separating them. Germline V gene lookup returns CDR1 MNHNS and CDR2 SASEGT. The CDR3 length is 14 residues. In nucleotides, the CDR3 is TGTGCCACTCGTGGAGTGAGGCAAGAGGGCGAGCAGTACTTC. Protein: CATRGVRQEGEQYF.

The genes are TRBV5-1 and TRBJ2-1; D is possibly TRBD2 (5 bases). CDR1 is SGHRS, CDR2 YFSETQ, per germline. The germline V and J ends were trimmed by 0 bases and 0 bases, with 7 bases remaining between them. This CDR3 spans 15 amino acids. In DNA form, the CDR3 reads TGCGCCAGCAGCTTGGGGGAGAGCTCCTACAATGAGCAGTTCTTC. Translation gives CASSLGESSYNEQFF. The whole variable domain, filled in from reference TRBV5-1 and TRBJ2-1, reads KAGVTQTPRYLIKTRGQQVTLSCSPISGHRSVSWYQQTPGQGLQFLFEYFSETQRNKGNFPGRFSGRQFSNSRSEMNVSTLELGDSALYLCASSLGESSYNEQFFGPGTRLTVL.

This clone was seen just once. The genes are TRBV29-1 and TRBJ1-2; D ambiguous. Germline V gene sequence: CDR1 SQVTM, CDR2 ANQGSEA. V was pared by 5 bases and J by 6 bases, with 13 bases between. The CDR3 contains 12 residues. CDR3 amino acids: CSVLDTADGYTF. DNA of the CDR3: TGCAGCGTTCTCGACACTGCCGATGGCTACACCTTC.

V gene TRBV28 combines with J gene TRBJ2-2; D is unclear. Germline V gene lookup returns CDR1 MDHEN and CDR2 SYDVKM. The V end was cut by 7 bases, the J end by 2 bases, with 14 bases between. This CDR3 has 15 residues. The DNA of the CDR3 is TGTGCCAGCACCTCACAAACGTATAACACCGGGGAGCTGTTTTTT. The encoded protein is CASTSQTYNTGELFF. The whole variable domain, remainder taken from reference TRBV28 and TRBJ2-2, is DVKVTQSSRYLVKRTGEKVFLECVQDMDHENMFWYRQDPGLGLRLIYFSYDVKMKEKGDIPEGYSVSREKKERFSLILESASTNQTSMYLCASTSQTYNTGELFFGEGSRLTVL.

V gene TRBV4-1 combines with J gene TRBJ1-2; tentatively, D is TRBD1 (5 bases). The germline gives CDR1 MGHRA, CDR2 YSYEKL. V was shortened by 2 bases and J by 4 bases, with 17 bases between the two germline ends. This CDR3 contains 16 residues. CDR3 sequence (DNA): TGCGCCAGCAGCCAATCTAAGGACAACCGGCGCTATGGCTACACCTTC. This gives the protein CASSQSKDNRRYGYTF.

This clone came up a few times. The chain combines TRBV14 with TRBJ1-6; TRBD1 matches at 11 bases. CDR1 is SGHDN and CDR2 is FVKESK in the germline V gene. This CDR3 comprises 16 residues. Unmatched junction bases numbered 13, after V lost 8 bases and J lost 10 bases. Here the CDR3 DNA reads TGTGCCAGCTGCATAGGACAGGGGGCCCTTTGCTCACCCCTCCACTTT. It yields the protein CASCIGQGALCSPLHF.

The rearrangement joins TRBV7-2 to TRBJ2-5; a weak D match, TRBD2 (7 bases). The germline V gene encodes CDR1 SGHTA and CDR2 FQGNSA. CDR3 length: 17 amino acids. The V end was cut by 3 bases, the J end by 2 bases, with 19 bases between. For the CDR3, the DNA is TGTGCCAGCAGCTTCTATAGGGGGACTACTATGCAAGAGACCCAGTACTTC. This sequence encodes CASSFYRGTTMQETQYF.

In its sample, this clone was seen once. V is TRBV5-1 and J is TRBJ2-5; D is possibly TRBD2 (6 bases). CDR1 is SGHRS, CDR2 YFSETQ, per germline. V lost 2 bases and J lost 4, with 12 bases in between. The CDR3 loop spans 14 amino acids. CDR3 in DNA: TGCGCCAGCAGCTTAAGGATGGGGGGAGAGACCCAGTACTTC. Encoded protein: CASSLRMGGETQYF.

This chain uses TRBV6-5 with TRBJ2-7, with 7 bases lining up with TRBD2. The CDR3 has 15 amino acids. Trimming cost V 6 bases and J 6 bases; bases outside gene matches: 14. Germline V lookup: CDR1 MNHEY, CDR2 SVGAGI. The CDR3 protein is CASSLGAGVTSEQYF. The CDR3 nucleotides read TGTGCCAGCAGCCTCGGGGCGGGAGTGACGAGCGAGCAGTACTTC.

This chain connects TRBV25-1 to TRBJ2-1, with D tentatively TRBD1 (6 bases). The CDR3 has 17 residues. Germline CDR1 reads MGHDK; CDR2 reads SYGVNS. Trimming pared 4 bases from V and 8 bases from J, leaving 24 bases between. CDR3 protein: CASSGRGVNREVDEQFF. The CDR3 region has the DNA TGTGCCAGCAGTGGGCGAGGCGTCAACAGGGAAGTAGATGAGCAGTTCTTC.

The V gene is TRBV9, the J gene TRBJ2-3, with D tentatively TRBD1 (5 bases). This CDR3 comprises 14 residues. Germline V gives CDR1 SGDLS, CDR2 YYNGEE. Deletions cut 3 bases from V and 4 bases from J, with 12 bases between. The CDR3 DNA is TGTGCCAGCAGCGAGACAGATATCGCAGATACGCAGTATTTT. It encodes CASSETDIADTQYF.

The rearrangement uses TRBV2 and TRBJ2-5; 10 bases fit TRBD2. In germline, CDR1 is SNHLY, CDR2 FYNNEI. The CDR3 is 16 amino acids. V dropped 2 bases and J dropped 2; count of bases not matched to a gene: 5. CDR3 residues: CASSEKRGGTQETQYF. Written as DNA, the CDR3 is TGTGCCAGCAGTGAAAAGCGGGGGGGGACTCAAGAGACCCAGTACTTC.

J is TRBJ2-7 and V is TRBV6-5; D remains ambiguous. V was cut by 4 bases and J by 3 bases, with 7 bases left in between. CDR1 is MNHEY, CDR2 SVGAGI, per germline. This CDR3 comprises 12 residues. CDR3 DNA: TGTGCCAGCAGTTCCCCAGGCTACGAGCAGTACTTC. This gives the protein CASSSPGYEQYF.

This rearrangement joins TRBV27 to TRBJ1-3; 7 nucleotides agree with TRBD1. This CDR3 contains 15 residues. Germline V gene sequence: CDR1 MNHEY, CDR2 SMNVEV (reference sequence). With 5 bases clipped from V and 0 bases from J, the junction kept 4 bases outside the gene matches. This CDR3 reads CASSPDRNSGNTIYF. CDR3 DNA: TGTGCCAGCAGTCCGGACAGGAACTCTGGAAACACCATATATTTT.

CDR3 sequence: CASSLQGWDTQYF. For the CDR3, the DNA is TGTGCCAGCAGCTTGCAGGGATGGGATACGCAGTATTTT. The chain has TRBV5-8 and TRBJ2-3, with D possibly TRBD1 on 5 matching bases. V lost 1 base to trimming and J lost 6 bases, with 9 bases between them. The CDR3 runs 13 residues. From germline, CDR1 is SGHTS and CDR2 YDEGEE.

The V and J genes are TRBV6-6 and TRBJ1-1; no definite D call. The V end was cut by 6 bases, the J end by 1 base, with 9 bases between. This CDR3 region has 13 residues. Germline loops: CDR1 MNHNY, CDR2 SVGAGI (reference sequence). CDR3 in DNA: TGTGCCAGCAGCCAAGAGGGGAACACTGAAGCTTTCTTT. It specifies CASSQEGNTEAFF.

J is TRBJ2-3 and V is TRBV9; weak D call: TRBD2 (6 bases). The CDR3 contains 16 residues. The germline gives CDR1 SGDLS, CDR2 YYNGEE. V dropped 0 bases and J dropped 0 bases, with 11 bases sitting between them. The CDR3 sequence is CASSVVASVSTDTQYF. CDR3 coding DNA: TGTGCCAGCAGCGTAGTGGCTAGCGTAAGCACAGATACGCAGTATTTT.

This clone came up a few times. The gene calls are TRBV27 and TRBJ2-1, with TRBD2 identical over 7 bases. Trimming cost V 2 bases and J 5 bases; bases outside gene matches: 0. Germline CDR1 and CDR2: MNHEY and SMNVEV (reference sequence). The CDR3 loop spans 13 amino acids. The CDR3 is CASSLGGDNEQFF. As DNA, the CDR3 is TGTGCCAGCAGTTTAGGGGGGGACAATGAGCAGTTCTTC.

The J gene is TRBJ2-5, the V gene TRBV5-4; the match to TRBD1 covers 8 bases. This CDR3 is built from 12 residues. J lost 9 bases, V lost 4 bases, and 5 bases had no gene match. The V gene's germline CDR1 is SGHNT and CDR2 YYREEE (reference sequence). In DNA form, the CDR3 reads TGTGCCAGCAGCCCAGAGGACAGGGCCCAGTACTTC. It is translated as CASSPEDRAQYF.

The chain links TRBV6-1 to TRBJ1-1; no clear D gene. CDR1 and CDR2 (germline): MNHNS, SASEGT. Trimming removed 5 bases at V and 1 base at J, with 8 bases between. The CDR3 extends over 13 amino acids. As DNA, the CDR3 is TGTGCCAGCAGTAAGAGTAGGAACACTGAAGCTTTCTTT. This gives the protein CASSKSRNTEAFF.

This clone has just a few counts. The rearrangement joins TRBV5-4 to TRBJ2-7; D gene ambiguous. V was clipped by 3 bases and J by 0 bases, with 7 bases between them. Germline values: CDR1 SGHNT, CDR2 YYREEE (reference sequence). This CDR3 region has 13 residues. In DNA, the CDR3 is TGTGCCAGCAGCTCCTTCTTCTCCTACGAGCAGTACTTC. Its translation is CASSSFFSYEQYF.

J is TRBJ2-2 and V is TRBV6-5; D is perhaps TRBD2 (5 bases). This CDR3 contains 13 residues. The germline V gene has CDR1 MNHEY and CDR2 SVGAGI. Trimming pared 8 bases from V and 4 bases from J, leaving 11 bases between. The CDR3 region has the DNA TGTGCCAGCCGCGGGCCTAGCACCGGGGAGCTGTTTTTT. Translation gives CASRGPSTGELFF.

The chain combines TRBV10-3 with TRBJ2-7, with D perhaps TRBD2 (6 bases). Germline V CDR1 and CDR2: ENHRY, SYGVKD. The CDR3 sequence is 16 residues long. Trimming pared 4 bases from V and 0 bases from J, leaving 16 bases between. The CDR3 DNA sequence: TGTGCCATCAGTGGTACGAGCGGGTCCCTCTCCTACGAGCAGTACTTC. It yields the protein CAISGTSGSLSYEQYF.

Here the CDR3 DNA reads TGTGCCAGCAGCCCCCTGGCGGGAGGGGGAGATACGCAGTATTTT. It codes for CASSPLAGGGDTQYF. This chain links TRBV7-3 with TRBJ2-3, with 9 nucleotides matching TRBD2. Germline V gene lookup returns CDR1 SGHTA and CDR2 FQGTGA. The CDR3 spans 15 residues. Trimming cost V 5 bases and J 5 bases; bases outside gene matches: 8.

This clone was counted a few times. The same CDR3 also results from other DNA sequences found in this sample. The rearrangement uses TRBV6-1 and TRBJ1-1; no clear D. Germline CDR1 and CDR2: MNHNS and SASEGT. Trimming pared 6 bases from V and 0 bases from J, leaving 5 bases between. The CDR3 length is 12 residues. The CDR3 bases are TGTGCCAGCAGGAGGCTGAACACTGAAGCTTTCTTT. Protein sequence: CASRRLNTEAFF.

This chain joins TRBV7-2 and TRBJ2-7; D not certain. CDR1 and CDR2 from the germline V gene are SGHTA and FQGNSA. The CDR3 is made up of 14 amino acids. Trimming took 1 base from V and 2 from J, leaving 9 bases between them. The CDR3 DNA reads as TGTGCCAGCAGCTTAGGGGCAGGCCCCTACGAGCAGTACTTC. Translation: CASSLGAGPYEQYF.

The V call is TRBV6-1, the J call TRBJ2-7; 8 positions agree with TRBD1. Germline V gene data show CDR1 as MNHNS and CDR2 as SASEGT. The CDR3 loop spans 15 amino acids. V shed 5 bases, J shed 2 bases, and the junction held 8 bases outside the gene matches. The DNA of the CDR3 is TGTGCCAGCAGTCCCACCGGGACAGGCCCCTACGAGCAGTACTTC. Translated: CASSPTGTGPYEQYF.